This T cell receptor (beta chain) originates from a study of tumor-infiltrating lymphocytes in primary liver carcinoma. The CDR3 extends over 16 amino acids. Per the germline V gene, CDR1 is LGHNA and CDR2 is YNFKEQ. The V end was cut by 4 bases, the J end by 4 bases, with 20 bases between. The source material, about 20-30 mg of unsorted bulk tissue, was used to co-extract RNA and DNA. Surgical resection treated primary liver carcinoma in the patients. With respect to this clonotype: Its target is unknown.

Study conclusions and caveats: Pairs of tumor regions overlapped more than tumor-adjacent and tumor-blood pairs did. The top-250-clone fraction was significantly higher in tumors than in blood (p = 0.039).

From approximately 550 ng of total RNA, TCR beta-specific cDNA was reverse-transcribed using a constant-region primer. Three-round nested multiplex PCR performed with slightly modified ARM-PCR produced the TCR beta libraries. PCR rounds one and two used TRBV1-TRBV30 forward primers with a C-beta reverse primer for about 11 cycles each. TCRdb processed the multiplex PCR reads anew with MiXCR; each CDR3 protein has one entry. The repertoire holds more than 100,000 distinct CDR3 sequences, with about two thirds as singletons. What was sequenced was tumor-adjacent normal liver tissue. This chain uses TRBV4-2 with TRBJ2-7, with a weak D call TRBD1 (6 bases). This clonotype was sampled from a woman aged 60 to 75 with primary liver carcinoma and hepatitis B virus infection. The CDR3 here is CASSPLIFDRKYEQYF. The CDR3 region has the DNA TGTGCCAGCAGCCCCTTAATTTTTGACAGGAAATACGAGCAGTACTTC.